Listed below are T cell receptor beta chains from one sample, sequenced in a study of OX40 agonist ivuxolimab in advanced cancers. Sequencing used immunoSEQ multiplex PCR; TCRdb keeps in-frame clones, though not all of them. The sample includes fewer than 95,000 clones, about 87% of them seen just once. The source material was CD4+ or CD8+ T cells sorted from blood, sampled in a trial of the OX40 agonist ivuxolimab. All receptors come from an adult with an advanced solid tumor such as melanoma, head and neck, liver or kidney cancer. Both conserved end residues are part of each CDR3. A D gene is named only where the DNA matches it firmly. The size field is filled for only some rows; it gives once, few, many or a size class.

-	-	TRBV10-3	TRBJ1-6	TGTGCCATCAGTGAGGGGGACAATTCACCCCTCCACTTT	CAISEGDNSPLHF
-	-	TRBV18	TRBJ2-1	TGTGCCAGCTCACAGCGCCAGGGGGAGCAGTTCTTC	CASSQRQGEQFF
-	-	TRBV4-1	TRBJ2-7	TGCGCCAGCAGCCAAGATCAGGCCTCCTACGAGCAGTACTTC	CASSQDQASYEQYF
-	-	TRBV7-9	TRBJ1-4	TGTGCCAGCAGCTCATGGACGGGTGATGGTGAAAAACTGTTTTTT	CASSSWTGDGEKLFF
-	-	TRBV29-1	TRBJ1-2	TGCAGCGTTTACAGTAACTATGGCTACACCTTC	CSVYSNYGYTF
-	-	TRBV18	TRBJ2-7	TGTGCCAGCTCACCCGGCAGCGAGGCCTACGAGCAGTACTTC	CASSPGSEAYEQYF
few	-	TRBV11-1	TRBJ2-7	TGTGCCAGCAGCTCCAACCTACAGCCGGTGCTCTACGAGCAGTACTTC	CASSSNLQPVLYEQYF
-	TRBD1	TRBV28	TRBJ2-7	TGTGCCAGCAGTTTCCGGGACAGGGGGTATACCTACGAGCAGTACTTC	CASSFRDRGYTYEQYF
many	TRBD1	TRBV27	TRBJ1-1	TGTGCCAGCAGGCAGGGGGCGGAAAGGGGCACTGAAGCTTTCTTT	CASRQGAERGTEAFF
-	-	TRBV19	TRBJ2-7	TGTGCCAGTAGTATGAGAGGGGGCTCCTACGAGCAGTACTTC	CASSMRGGSYEQYF
-	TRBD2	TRBV30	TRBJ2-2	TGTGCCTCCCCCCGGAGACTAGCGGTAAACACCGGGGAGCTGTTTTTT	CASPRRLAVNTGELFF
-	-	TRBV5-1	TRBJ2-3	TGCGCCAGCAGCCCCGGGGCTAGAGTCCCAGATACGCAGTATTTT	CASSPGARVPDTQYF
-	-	TRBV20-1	TRBJ1-1	TGCAGTCCACGCTTGAACACTGAAGCTTTCTTT	CSPRLNTEAFF
-	TRBD1	TRBV5-8	TRBJ1-2	TGTGCCAGCGGACGACGGACAGGGGGCGGCGATGGCTACACCTTC	CASGRRTGGGDGYTF
-	-	TRBV4-1	TRBJ2-1	TGCGCCAGCAGGGGGGCACTCCTCTACAATGAGCAGTTCTTC	CASRGALLYNEQFF
-	-	TRBV21-1	TRBJ2-2	TGTGCCAGCAGAAAAGACCCGGACAGGGGCACCGGGGAGCTGTTTTTT	CASRKDPDRGTGELFF
-	-	TRBV5-3	TRBJ2-2	TGTGCCAGAAGCTTGGCTAGTAGAGAAAGGAACACCGGGGAGCTGTTTTTT	CARSLASRERNTGELFF
few	TRBD2	TRBV28	TRBJ2-7	TGTGCCAGCAGTTTTAGCGGGAGTCTATACGAGCAGTACTTC	CASSFSGSLYEQYF
-	-	TRBV7-9	TRBJ2-7	TGTGCCAGCAGCTTCCGGGAATCCCTCTACGAGCAGTACTTC	CASSFRESLYEQYF
-	TRBD1	TRBV7-9	TRBJ2-3	TGTGCCAGCAGTTCTACAGGGGGCTGGGGCACAGATACGCAGTATTTT	CASSSTGGWGTDTQYF
-	-	TRBV6-5	TRBJ2-5	TGTGCCAGCAGTTACTCCTTCATAATCGAGACCCAGTACTTC	CASSYSFIIETQYF
-	-	TRBV7-2	TRBJ1-1	TGTGCCAGCAGCTTAGGGGACCTCCTATGGGGAGCTTTCTTT	CASSLGDLLWGAFF
-	-	TRBV11-1	TRBJ2-7	TGTGCCAGCAGCTCCGGACTCGACAGTTCCTCCTACGAGCAGTACTTC	CASSSGLDSSSYEQYF
-	TRBD1	TRBV10-1	TRBJ1-2	TGCGCCAGCAGCCCATCCGGGACAGGGTCACTTGGCTACACCTTC	CASSPSGTGSLGYTF
-	-	TRBV7-6	TRBJ2-1	TGTGCCAGCAGCTTAGCGCCTGAGGGCAATAGCAATGAGCAGTTCTTC	CASSLAPEGNSNEQFF
-	-	TRBV19	TRBJ1-1	TGTGCCAGTAGTGCAGGGACGGCCATGAACACTGAAGCTTTCTTT	CASSAGTAMNTEAFF
-	-	TRBV9	TRBJ2-1	TGTGCCAGCAGCGTAGGCGGCGGGAATAACAATGAGCAGTTCTTC	CASSVGGGNNNEQFF
-	-	TRBV7-3	TRBJ2-3	TGTGCCAGCAGGCAGGACAGCAACACAGATACGCAGTATTTT	CASRQDSNTDTQYF
-	TRBD1	TRBV18	TRBJ2-7	TGTGCCAGCTCACCAAGGGGGAACGACAGGGTTTCCTACGAGCAGTACTTC	CASSPRGNDRVSYEQYF
few	-	TRBV28	TRBJ2-7	TGTGCCAGCAGTTTCCCCAGACTCGACGAGCAGTACTTC	CASSFPRLDEQYF
-	-	TRBV18	TRBJ1-1	TGTGCCAGCTCACCACCCCGGACTATGAACACTGAAGCTTTCTTT	CASSPPRTMNTEAFF
-	TRBD2	TRBV4-1	TRBJ2-3	TGCGCCAGCAGCCAAGCAGGGTTGAGCGGGATCACAGATACGCAGTATTTT	CASSQAGLSGITDTQYF
-	-	TRBV5-1	TRBJ2-5	TGCGCCAGCAGCCTGGATGAGACCCAGTACTTC	CASSLDETQYF